This TCR beta chain was captured in a study of cytomegalovirus exposure and HLA in healthy donors. Assay used: immunoSEQ multiplex PCR; TCRdb lists only in-frame clones, some missing. The sample yields over 110,000 clones, more than 85% seen once. In germline, CDR1 is MGHDK, CDR2 SYGVNS. This CDR3 contains 14 residues. The V and J ends lost 0 bases and 6 bases respectively, with 10 bases between them. The chain is built from TRBV25-1 and TRBJ2-3; weak D call: TRBD1 (5 bases). Sequenced material: PBMCs. The source of this sequence is a man younger than 35 in good health and CMV-seropositive. The CDR3 sequence is CASSEYRWGDTQYF. CDR3 sequence (DNA): TGTGCCAGCAGTGAATACAGATGGGGCGATACGCAGTATTTT.